The TCR beta chain under discussion was sequenced for a study of identical twins. Findings and caveats of the study: High-abundance cord blood beta clonotypes had fewer insertions; memory repertoires showed none. The conclusions drew on cross-sectional statistical analysis instead of tracking the same donors.

From the 5' RACE reads, TCRdb called clonotypes with MiXCR, one entry per CDR3 protein. Altogether 200,000 to 250,000 distinct CDR3 sequences are present, about 12% being singletons, with the ten largest covering about 3.9%. The length of the CDR3 is 14 residues. Germline CDR1 is SGHRS and CDR2 is YFSETQ. The table lists this clonotype with a few counts. Its antigen is unknown. An end of the junction differs from the germline gene, which may be a read error. These data were likewise used in another study, on yellow fever vaccine responses in identical twins.

The chain joins TRBV5-1 to TRBJ2-1, with D unresolved. The sequenced sample consisted of memory (CD45RO+) T cells sorted from blood. The clonotype was recovered from a young woman in good health. Here the CDR3 reads CASGLNGAYNEQFF. The CDR3 coding sequence is TGCGCCAGCGGCTTAAATGGGGCCTACAATGAGCAGTTCTTC.